The 25 T cell receptor beta chains given below trace back to one sample, sequenced in a study of blood T cells in healthy people across ages (dated by TCRdb to the mid-2010s). The library was built by means of 5' RACE. Sequencing was performed on an Illumina HiSeq 2500. A second PCR of about 7 to 12 cycles was performed with a sample-barcoded 5' primer and a J-beta primer mix. TCRdb cleaned the public reads at Q25 with fastp, built clones with MiXCR and kept in-frame beta chains. A single entry per CDR3 protein holds the most common genes and DNA from its merged rows. The sample data list roughly 1.5 million distinct CDR3 sequences, and approximately 43% of these were observed just once. The ten largest clones capture 4% of the sample. Specimen: blood. Receptors originate from a woman aged 18 to 35 in good health.

CDR3 DNA sequence: TGCAGTGCTAGGGGGACAGGGGACATTCAGTACTTC. Translated: CSARGTGDIQYF. The chain uses TRBV20-1 and TRBJ2-4; TRBD1 agrees at 10 bases. CDR1 and CDR2 (germline): DFQATT, SNEGSKA (reference sequence). CDR3 length equals 12 residues. Unmatched junction bases numbered 1, after V lost 3 bases and J lost 8 bases.

The chain joins TRBV7-9 to TRBJ1-2, with D perhaps TRBD1 (5 bases). Germline-derived CDR1 and CDR2 are SEHNR and FQNEAQ (reference sequence). The CDR3 spans 13 residues. The V end lost 4 bases, the J end lost 7 bases, and 13 bases lay between the germline ends. CDR3 bases: TGTGCCAGCAGCTCTCCGACAGTTCCTGGCTACACCTTC. It encodes CASSSPTVPGYTF.

This chain joins TRBV4-3 and TRBJ1-2, with 9 bases matching TRBD1. Germline V gene lookup returns CDR1 LGHNA and CDR2 YSLEER. Unmatched junction bases numbered 7, after V lost 0 bases and J lost 5 bases. The CDR3 covers 16 residues. The chain's CDR3 is CASSQDRGTGRYGYTF. The CDR3 nucleotides read TGCGCCAGCAGCCAAGATCGGGGGACAGGGCGGTATGGCTACACCTTC.

The table lists this clonotype with a few counts. The V gene is TRBV5-1, the J gene TRBJ2-3; D is ambiguous. Germline V lookup: CDR1 SGHRS, CDR2 YFSETQ. Trimming cost V 0 bases and J 2 bases, with 7 bases left between them. CDR3 length: 14 residues. CDR3 residues: CASSLVPYTDTQYF. CDR3 DNA sequence: TGCGCCAGCAGCTTGGTTCCATACACAGATACGCAGTATTTT.

The rearrangement uses TRBV20-1 and TRBJ1-5, with D unclear. V shed 3 bases and J shed 2 bases, with 14 bases lying between them. The length of the CDR3 is 15 residues. Germline CDR1 reads DFQATT; CDR2 reads SNEGSKA (reference sequence). This chain's CDR3 is CSASTGIPGNQPQHF. The DNA of the CDR3 is TGCAGTGCTAGCACCGGGATCCCGGGCAATCAGCCCCAGCATTTT.

V usage is TRBV10-3 and J usage is TRBJ2-3, with D possibly being TRBD1 or TRBD2 (6 bases each). Deletions cut 8 bases from V and 6 bases from J, with 18 bases between. Germline V gene data show CDR1 as ENHRY and CDR2 as SYGVKD. The CDR3 sequence is 14 residues long. CDR3 amino acids: CAISLGGLLDTQYF. The DNA of the CDR3 is TGTGCCATCTCCCTCGGGGGCCTCCTCGATACGCAGTATTTT.

The chain employs TRBV7-2 and TRBJ2-1; D may be TRBD1 (6 bases). V was trimmed by 5 bases and J by 6 bases, leaving 14 bases between them. CDR3 length: 14 residues. Germline V lookup: CDR1 SGHTA, CDR2 FQGNSA. CDR3 sequence: CASSTEGTSNEQFF. CDR3 DNA: TGTGCCAGCAGCACAGAAGGGACATCCAATGAGCAGTTCTTC.

The chain couples TRBV7-2 to TRBJ2-5; D call uncertain. Trimming pared 1 base from V and 11 bases from J, leaving 17 bases between. The CDR3 length is 14 residues. Germline assignment: CDR1 SGHTA and CDR2 FQGNSA. In DNA, the CDR3 is TGTGCCAGCAGCTTAGGTTCTAGGTCCAATGAGCAGTACTTC. Amino acids: CASSLGSRSNEQYF.

This clonotype has more than one count but fewer than ten. A junction boundary mismatches the germline segment, possibly from a read error. The chain combines TRBV27 with TRBJ2-1; 8 bases align to TRBD2. The length of the CDR3 is 15 residues. Germline CDR1 MNHEY, CDR2 SMNVEV (reference sequence). The CDR3 nucleotides are TGTGCCAACAGTCGCGGGGGGAGCTCCTACAATGAGCAGTTCTTC. Its protein is CANSRGGSSYNEQFF.

The rearrangement uses TRBV24-1 and TRBJ1-5; possible D gene TRBD1, 6 bases. Germline V lookup: CDR1 KGHDR, CDR2 SFDVKD. The V end was cut by 5 bases, the J end by 4 bases, with 11 bases between. The length of the CDR3 is 14 residues. The CDR3 loop is CATSVQGPNQPQHF. DNA for the CDR3: TGTGCCACCAGTGTACAGGGCCCTAATCAGCCCCAGCATTTT.

This clonotype was seen once. CDR3 sequence reads: CASSLRTSGKDEQFF. The CDR3, as DNA: TGCGCCAGCAGCCTAAGGACTAGCGGGAAGGATGAGCAGTTCTTC. The V call is TRBV4-3, the J call TRBJ2-1; 12 bases map to TRBD2. Germline trimming cut 4 bases from V and 8 bases from J; bases unmatched to any gene: 6. This CDR3 region has 15 residues. Germline V gives CDR1 LGHNA, CDR2 YSLEER.

In its sample, this clonotype was seen once. This chain joins TRBV20-1 and TRBJ2-1; D remains unclear. This CDR3 has 17 residues. CDR1 is DFQATT, CDR2 SNEGSKA, per germline (reference sequence). V was trimmed by 0 bases and J by 0 bases, leaving 15 bases between them. CDR3 coding DNA: TGCAGTGCTAGAGATCTACGCAGCGCTCGCTCCTACAATGAGCAGTTCTTC. This sequence encodes CSARDLRSARSYNEQFF.

The V call is TRBV19, the J call TRBJ2-6; D remains ambiguous. The CDR3 is made up of 16 amino acids. The V and J ends lost 4 bases and 2 bases respectively, with 12 bases between them. CDR1 and CDR2 from the germline V gene are LNHDA and SQIVND (reference sequence). In DNA form, the CDR3 reads TGTGCCAGTAGTACCAATCACGGACCTGGGGCCAACGTCCTGACTTTC. Translated, it gives CASSTNHGPGANVLTF.

A single count supports this clonotype. The chain uses TRBV6-2 or TRBV6-3 and TRBJ2-5, with D possibly TRBD2 on 5 matching bases. The germline V and J ends were trimmed by 0 bases and 0 bases, with 14 bases remaining between them. The CDR3 extends over 17 amino acids. Looked up from germline, CDR1 is MNHEY and CDR2 is SVGEGT. CDR3 amino acids: CASSYSQLVAYQETQYF. CDR3 nucleotide sequence: TGTGCCAGCAGTTACTCCCAACTAGTTGCGTACCAAGAGACCCAGTACTTC.

The rearrangement links TRBV28 to TRBJ2-5; TRBD1 matches at 8 bases. The CDR3 runs 13 residues. With V trimmed by 8 bases and J by 11 bases, 13 bases remained unmatched. Germline V gene sequence: CDR1 MDHEN, CDR2 SYDVKM. The CDR3, as DNA: TGTGCCAGCCTAGCCGGGACAGGCGTAACGCAGTACTTC. Protein product: CASLAGTGVTQYF.

This clonotype was counted a few times. The chain uses TRBV9 and TRBJ1-4; TRBD1 matches 8 bases. CDR3 size: 15 residues. The trim removed 4 bases at V and 10 bases at J, leaving 12 bases unmatched. From germline, CDR1 is SGDLS and CDR2 YYNGEE. The CDR3 sequence is CASSPRGQGGGKLFF. The CDR3 coding sequence is TGTGCCAGCAGCCCAAGAGGACAGGGCGGAGGAAAACTGTTTTTT.

This chain joins TRBV7-9 and TRBJ2-4, with 8 bases aligning to TRBD2. This CDR3 contains 12 residues. Germline V gene lookup returns CDR1 SEHNR and CDR2 FQNEAQ (reference sequence). The V gene end was trimmed by 5 bases and the J gene end by 15 bases; junction bases not matched to a gene: 9. The CDR3 loop is CASSEGLVSPYF. The CDR3 nucleotides are TGTGCCAGCAGCGAGGGACTAGTATCTCCGTACTTC.

Worth noting for this clonotype: The CDR3 does not close with the conserved phenylalanine or tryptophan, likely indicating a read error. The rearrangement uses TRBV4-1 and TRBJ1-2, with D uncertain. The CDR3 is 16 amino acids. V lost 4 bases and J lost 2, with 17 bases in between. Germline assignment: CDR1 MGHRA and CDR2 YSYEKL. The CDR3 coding sequence is TGCGCCAGCAGCCTCTACTCGGTTTTGAACAACTATGGCTACACCCTC. Protein sequence: CASSLYSVLNNYGYTL.

The rearrangement links TRBV4-2 to TRBJ1-1, with a tentative D call TRBD1 (5 bases). The V gene's germline CDR1 is LGHNA and CDR2 YNFKEQ. Trimming shortened V by 0 bases and J by 4 bases, and 12 bases separated the two germline ends. This CDR3 has 15 amino acids. The CDR3 DNA reads as TGTGCCAGCAGCCAAGATCCGGGGCTCAGCACTGAAGCTTTCTTT. It specifies CASSQDPGLSTEAFF.

This chain joins TRBV14 and TRBJ2-5; 9 bases agree with TRBD1. V dropped 5 bases and J dropped 11; count of bases not matched to a gene: 12. The CDR3 contains 14 residues. Germline V gene sequence: CDR1 SGHDN, CDR2 FVKESK. The CDR3 coding sequence is TGTGCCAGCAGCTGGGACAGGGTAGGCAATGAGCAGTACTTC. This translates into CASSWDRVGNEQYF. Full variable domain (rest looked up from reference TRBV14 and TRBJ2-5): EAGVTQFPSHSVIEKGQTVTLRCDPISGHDNLYWYRRVMGKEIKFLLHFVKESKQDESGMPNNRFLAERTGGTYSTLKVQPAELEDSGVYFCASSWDRVGNEQYFGPGTRLLVL.

The chain has TRBV27 and TRBJ2-7; D not resolved. This CDR3 comprises 16 residues. Germline CDR1 reads MNHEY; CDR2 reads SMNVEV (reference sequence). The V end was cut by 0 bases, the J end by 6 bases, with 18 bases between. The CDR3 spells CASSLSPRNMVREQYF. Written as DNA, the CDR3 is TGTGCCAGCAGTTTATCCCCAAGGAACATGGTTCGCGAGCAGTACTTC.

There are a few counts of this clonotype. The chain uses TRBV4-2 and TRBJ2-4; no clear D. Between the trimmed V and J ends, which lost 4 bases and 5 bases, there was a span of 9 bases. The CDR3 loop spans 13 amino acids. Germline-derived CDR1 and CDR2 are LGHNA and YNFKEQ. CDR3 loop: CASSRPTENIQYF. CDR3 DNA: TGTGCCAGCAGCCGCCCCACGGAAAACATTCAGTACTTC.

The V and J genes are TRBV20-1 and TRBJ2-7; D remains ambiguous. With 3 bases removed from V and 4 bases from J, the gap between germline ends came to 10 bases. CDR1 and CDR2 (germline): DFQATT, SNEGSKA (reference sequence). The CDR3 spans 12 residues. The DNA for the CDR3 is TGCAGTGCTAGGTCCTGGAAATACGAGCAGTACTTC. Protein product: CSARSWKYEQYF.

The chain is built from TRBV6-5 and TRBJ2-7, with D hard to call. V was clipped by 7 bases and J by 0 bases, with 10 bases between them. Germline CDR1 MNHEY, CDR2 SVGAGI. This CDR3 is built from 13 residues. CDR3 protein: CASKLTHSYEQYF. As DNA, the CDR3 is TGTGCCAGCAAACTGACTCACTCCTACGAGCAGTACTTC.

This clonotype has a handful of counts. Relative to the germline gene, one junction end is altered; a read error may explain this. This chain links TRBV28 with TRBJ2-1; 7 bases fit TRBD2. Germline loops: CDR1 MDHEN, CDR2 SYDVKM. The CDR3 runs to 16 residues. The CDR3 loop reads CASRLLGGSSYNEQFF. The CDR3 DNA reads TGTGCCAGCAGGTTATTGGGGGGGTCATCCTACAATGAGCAGTTCTTC.